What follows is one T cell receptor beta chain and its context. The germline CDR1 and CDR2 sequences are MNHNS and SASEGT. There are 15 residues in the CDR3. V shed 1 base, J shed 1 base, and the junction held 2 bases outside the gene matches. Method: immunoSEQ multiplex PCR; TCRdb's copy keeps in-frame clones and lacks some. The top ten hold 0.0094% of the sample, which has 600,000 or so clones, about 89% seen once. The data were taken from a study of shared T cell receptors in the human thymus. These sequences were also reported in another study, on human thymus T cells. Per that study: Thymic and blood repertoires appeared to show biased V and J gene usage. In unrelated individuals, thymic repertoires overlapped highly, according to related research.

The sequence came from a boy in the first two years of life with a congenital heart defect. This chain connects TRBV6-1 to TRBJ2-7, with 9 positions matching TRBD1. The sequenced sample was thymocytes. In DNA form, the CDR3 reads TGTGCCAGCAGTGAAGTTGGGACAGGGTCCTACGAGCAGTACTTC. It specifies CASSEVGTGSYEQYF.